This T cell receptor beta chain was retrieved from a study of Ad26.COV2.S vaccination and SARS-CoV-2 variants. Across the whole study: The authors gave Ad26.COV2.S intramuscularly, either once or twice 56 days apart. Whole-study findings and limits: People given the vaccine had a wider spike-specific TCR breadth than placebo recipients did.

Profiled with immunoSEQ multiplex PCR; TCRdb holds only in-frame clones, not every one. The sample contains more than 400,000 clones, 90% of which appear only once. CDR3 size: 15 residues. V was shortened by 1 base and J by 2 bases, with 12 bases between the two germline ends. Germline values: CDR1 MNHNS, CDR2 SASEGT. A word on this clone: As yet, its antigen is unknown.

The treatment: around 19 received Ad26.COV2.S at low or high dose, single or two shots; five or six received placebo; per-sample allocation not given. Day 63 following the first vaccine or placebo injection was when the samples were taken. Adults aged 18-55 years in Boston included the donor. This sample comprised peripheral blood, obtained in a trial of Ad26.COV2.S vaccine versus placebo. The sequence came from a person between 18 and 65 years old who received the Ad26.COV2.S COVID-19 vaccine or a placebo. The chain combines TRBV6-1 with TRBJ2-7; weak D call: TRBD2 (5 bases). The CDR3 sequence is CASSEVTSGTYEQYF. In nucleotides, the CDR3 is TGTGCCAGCAGTGAAGTCACCTCGGGGACCTACGAGCAGTACTTC.